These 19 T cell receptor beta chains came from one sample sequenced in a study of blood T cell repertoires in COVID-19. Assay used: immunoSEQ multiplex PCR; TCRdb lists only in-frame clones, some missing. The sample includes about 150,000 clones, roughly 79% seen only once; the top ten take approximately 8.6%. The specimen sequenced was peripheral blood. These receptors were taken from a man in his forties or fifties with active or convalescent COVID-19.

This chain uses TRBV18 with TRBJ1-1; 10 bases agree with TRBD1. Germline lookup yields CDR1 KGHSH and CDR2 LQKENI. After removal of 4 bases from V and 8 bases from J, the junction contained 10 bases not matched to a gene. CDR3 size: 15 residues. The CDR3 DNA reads TGTGCCAGCTCACGCGAAGGACAGGGGGTAGAGGAAGCTTTCTTT. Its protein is CASSREGQGVEEAFF.

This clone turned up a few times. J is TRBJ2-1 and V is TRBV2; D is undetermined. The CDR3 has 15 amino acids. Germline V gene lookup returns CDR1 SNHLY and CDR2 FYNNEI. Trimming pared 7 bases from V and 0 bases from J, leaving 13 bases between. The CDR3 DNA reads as TGTGCCAGCACAAGGAGCTCGAGCTCCTACAATGAGCAGTTCTTC. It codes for CASTRSSSSYNEQFF. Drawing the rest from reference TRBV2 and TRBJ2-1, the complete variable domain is EPEVTQTPSHQVTQMGQEVILRCVPISNHLYFYWYRQILGQKVEFLVSFYNNEISEKSEIFDDQFSVERPDGSNFTLKIRSTKLEDSAMYFCASTRSSSSYNEQFFGPGTRLTVL.

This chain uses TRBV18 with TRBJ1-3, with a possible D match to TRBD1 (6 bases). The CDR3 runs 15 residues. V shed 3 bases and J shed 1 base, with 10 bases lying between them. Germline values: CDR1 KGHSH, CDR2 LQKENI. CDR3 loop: CASSPSGESGNTIYF. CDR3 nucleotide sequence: TGTGCCAGCTCACCCTCAGGGGAATCTGGAAACACCATATATTTT. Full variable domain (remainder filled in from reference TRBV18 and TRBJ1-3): NAGVMQNPRHLVRRRGQEARLRCSPMKGHSHVYWYRQLPEEGLKFMVYLQKENIIDESGMPKERFSAEFPKEGPSILRIQQVVRGDSAAYFCASSPSGESGNTIYFGEGSWLTVV.

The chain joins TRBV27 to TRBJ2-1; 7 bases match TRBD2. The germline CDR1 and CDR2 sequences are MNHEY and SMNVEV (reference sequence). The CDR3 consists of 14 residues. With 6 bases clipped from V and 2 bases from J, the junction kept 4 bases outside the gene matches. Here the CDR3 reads CASSKAGTYNEQFF. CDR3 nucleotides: TGTGCCAGCAGCAAAGCGGGAACCTACAATGAGCAGTTCTTC.

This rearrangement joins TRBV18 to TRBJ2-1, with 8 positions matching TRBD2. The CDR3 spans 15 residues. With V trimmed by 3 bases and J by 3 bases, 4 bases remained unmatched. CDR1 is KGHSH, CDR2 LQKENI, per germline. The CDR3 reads CASSPIGTSYNEQFF. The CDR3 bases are TGTGCCAGCTCACCCATAGGGACTAGCTACAATGAGCAGTTCTTC.

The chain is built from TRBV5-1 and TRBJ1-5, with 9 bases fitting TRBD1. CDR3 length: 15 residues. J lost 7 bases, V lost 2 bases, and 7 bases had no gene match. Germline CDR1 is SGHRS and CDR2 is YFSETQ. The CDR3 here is CASSFTGGAGQPQHF. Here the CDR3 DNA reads TGCGCCAGCAGCTTCACAGGGGGCGCGGGGCAGCCCCAGCATTTT.

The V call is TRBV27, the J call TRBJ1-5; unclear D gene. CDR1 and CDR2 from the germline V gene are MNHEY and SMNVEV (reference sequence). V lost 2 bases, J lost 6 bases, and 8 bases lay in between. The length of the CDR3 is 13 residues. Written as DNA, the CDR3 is TGTGCCAGCAGTTTACATGTCGGTCAGCCCCAGCATTTT. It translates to CASSLHVGQPQHF.

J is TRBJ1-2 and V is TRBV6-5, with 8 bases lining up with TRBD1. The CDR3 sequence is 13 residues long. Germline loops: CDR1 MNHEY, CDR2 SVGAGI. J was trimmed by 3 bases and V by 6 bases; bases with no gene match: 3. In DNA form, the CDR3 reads TGTGCCAGCAGCCCGGACAGGGACTATGGCTACACCTTC. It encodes CASSPDRDYGYTF.

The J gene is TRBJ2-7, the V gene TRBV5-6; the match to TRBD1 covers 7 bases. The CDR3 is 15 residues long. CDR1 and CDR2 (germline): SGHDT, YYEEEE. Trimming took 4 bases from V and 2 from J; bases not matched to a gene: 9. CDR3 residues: CASSEARGKTYEQYF. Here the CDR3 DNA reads TGTGCCAGCAGCGAAGCCAGGGGGAAGACCTACGAGCAGTACTTC. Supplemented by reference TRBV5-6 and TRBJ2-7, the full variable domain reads DAGVTQSPTHLIKTRGQQVTLRCSPKSGHDTVSWYQQALGQGPQFIFQYYEEEERQRGNFPDRFSGHQFPNYSSELNVNALLLGDSALYLCASSEARGKTYEQYFGPGTRLTVT.

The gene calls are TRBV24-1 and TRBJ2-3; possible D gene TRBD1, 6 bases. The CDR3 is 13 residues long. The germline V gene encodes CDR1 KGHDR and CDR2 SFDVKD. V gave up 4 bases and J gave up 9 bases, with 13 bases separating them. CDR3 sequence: CATSDFTGLTQYF. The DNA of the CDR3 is TGTGCCACCAGTGACTTCACAGGGCTCACGCAGTATTTT.

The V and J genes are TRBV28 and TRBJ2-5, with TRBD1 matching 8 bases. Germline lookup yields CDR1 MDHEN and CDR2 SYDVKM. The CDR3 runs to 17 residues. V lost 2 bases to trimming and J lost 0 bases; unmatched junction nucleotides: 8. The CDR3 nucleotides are TGTGCCAGCAGTTTACGGAGGGGGGACAGGTACCAAGAGACCCAGTACTTC. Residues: CASSLRRGDRYQETQYF.

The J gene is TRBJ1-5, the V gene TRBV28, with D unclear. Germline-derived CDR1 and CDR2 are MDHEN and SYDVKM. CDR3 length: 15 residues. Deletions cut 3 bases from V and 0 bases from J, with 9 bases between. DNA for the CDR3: TGTGCCAGCAGTTTTATTAGCGATAGCAATCAGCCCCAGCATTTT. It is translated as CASSFISDSNQPQHF.

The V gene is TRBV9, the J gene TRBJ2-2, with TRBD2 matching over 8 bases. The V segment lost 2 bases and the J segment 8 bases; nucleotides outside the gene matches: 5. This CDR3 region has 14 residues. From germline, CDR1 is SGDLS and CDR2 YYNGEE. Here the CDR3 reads CASSVMTSAGELFF. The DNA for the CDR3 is TGTGCCAGCAGCGTCATGACTAGCGCTGGGGAGCTGTTTTTT.

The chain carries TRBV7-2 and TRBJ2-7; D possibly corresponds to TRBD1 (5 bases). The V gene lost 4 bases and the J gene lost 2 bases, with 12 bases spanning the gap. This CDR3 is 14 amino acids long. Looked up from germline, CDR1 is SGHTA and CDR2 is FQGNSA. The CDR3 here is CASSYGRVAYEQYF. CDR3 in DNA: TGTGCCAGCAGCTATGGCAGGGTCGCCTACGAGCAGTACTTC.

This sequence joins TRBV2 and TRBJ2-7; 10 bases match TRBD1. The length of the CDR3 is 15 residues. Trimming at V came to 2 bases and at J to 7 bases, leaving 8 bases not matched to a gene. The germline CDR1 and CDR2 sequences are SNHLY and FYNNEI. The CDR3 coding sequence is TGTGCCAGCAGTGAACCTCACGACAGGGGGCTAGAGCAGTACTTC. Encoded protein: CASSEPHDRGLEQYF.

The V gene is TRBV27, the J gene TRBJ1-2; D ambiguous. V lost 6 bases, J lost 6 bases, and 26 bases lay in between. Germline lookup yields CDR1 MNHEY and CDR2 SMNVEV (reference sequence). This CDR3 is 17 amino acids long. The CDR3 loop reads CASSPSFGQASPNGYTF. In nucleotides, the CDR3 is TGTGCCAGCAGCCCTTCTTTTGGTCAGGCTTCTCCCAATGGCTACACCTTC.

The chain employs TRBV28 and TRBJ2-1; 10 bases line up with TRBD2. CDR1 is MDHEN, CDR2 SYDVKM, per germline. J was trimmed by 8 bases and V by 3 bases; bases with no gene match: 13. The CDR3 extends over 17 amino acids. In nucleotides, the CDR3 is TGTGCCAGCAGTTTGGGGCTAGCGGGAGTTTCTTTGGATGAGCAGTTCTTC. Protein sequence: CASSLGLAGVSLDEQFF.

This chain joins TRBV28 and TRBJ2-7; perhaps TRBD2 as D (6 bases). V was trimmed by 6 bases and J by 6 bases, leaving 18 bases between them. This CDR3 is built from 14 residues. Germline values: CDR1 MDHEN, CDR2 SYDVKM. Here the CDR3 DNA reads TGTGCCAGCAGCATACCCCTGGGGGGTAGCGAGCAGTACTTC. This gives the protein CASSIPLGGSEQYF. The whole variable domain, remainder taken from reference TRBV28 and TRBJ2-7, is DVKVTQSSRYLVKRTGEKVFLECVQDMDHENMFWYRQDPGLGLRLIYFSYDVKMKEKGDIPEGYSVSREKKERFSLILESASTNQTSMYLCASSIPLGGSEQYFGPGTRLTVT.

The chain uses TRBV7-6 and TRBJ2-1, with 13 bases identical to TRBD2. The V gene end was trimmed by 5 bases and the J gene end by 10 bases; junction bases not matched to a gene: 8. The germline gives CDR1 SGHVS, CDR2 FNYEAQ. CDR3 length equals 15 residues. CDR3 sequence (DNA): TGTGCCAGCAGCCCGGGACTAGCGGGATCACAGGAGCAGTTCTTC. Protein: CASSPGLAGSQEQFF.